The 2 T cell receptor beta chains presented below share a single source sample, sequenced in a study of T cell responses to AZD1222 COVID-19 vaccine. TCRdb's copy holds only in-frame clones and misses some; the assay was immunoSEQ multiplex PCR. Of about 190,000 clones listed, almost 95% are singletons. The sequences come from peripheral blood, collected on day 0 of AZD1222 vaccination. The receptor source for this set is an adult in good health.

The chain uses TRBV30 and TRBJ1-1, with TRBD1 matching over 7 bases. Losses at the gene ends were 3 bases for V and 0 bases for J; bases not matched to a gene: 1. The CDR3 totals 13 residues. CDR1 is GTSNPN, CDR2 SVGIG, per germline (reference sequence). As DNA, the CDR3 is TGTGCCTGGAGCCAGGGGGTGAACACTGAAGCTTTCTTT. Amino acids: CAWSQGVNTEAFF.

V usage is TRBV6-4 and J usage is TRBJ2-7; 7 nucleotides agree with TRBD2. Germline CDR1 reads MRHNA; CDR2 reads SNTAGT. The CDR3 extends over 16 amino acids. After removal of 8 bases from V and 4 bases from J, the junction contained 17 bases not matched to a gene. CDR3 loop: CASRGRTGVTRYEQYF. Written as DNA, the CDR3 is TGTGCCAGCCGCGGGAGAACAGGCGTTACACGATACGAGCAGTACTTC.